The T cell receptor beta chain described here comes from a study of blood T cells in healthy people across ages. Whole-study context: Per two T cells, template switching captured roughly one barcoded beta molecule. The study, taken as a whole, reports: Greater diversity and more naive CD4+ cells were seen in long-lived donors than in aged donors.

Of note for this clonotype: The antigen remains unidentified.

The donors, aged about 6 to 100, were healthy Caucasians from Russia. A second PCR, run for roughly 6 to 11 cycles, used a sample-barcoded 5' primer plus a J-beta primer mix. Each cDNA molecule carried a tag from a template-switch adaptor that contained 12 random nucleotides. Via MiXCR, TCRdb re-called the 5' RACE reads, giving one row per CDR3 protein. In the table there are about 400,000 distinct CDR3 sequences, approximately 47% of which are singletons. The trim removed 4 bases at V and 6 bases at J, leaving 5 bases unmatched. Germline-derived CDR1 and CDR2 are SGHTA and FQGNSA. There are 15 residues in the CDR3.

The J gene is TRBJ2-2, the V gene TRBV7-2, with 10 bases aligning to TRBD2. Material for sequencing was blood. The sequence derives from a man aged 60-69 years in good health. CDR3 nucleotides: TGTGCCAGCAGCTCTCTAGCGGGAGTGGCCGGGGAGCTGTTTTTT. This codes for CASSSLAGVAGELFF.